This TCR beta chain was identified in a study of early T cells in non-severe SARS-CoV-2 infection. Individual cDNA molecules were tagged with unique molecular identifiers, the study reported. MiXCR, run by TCRdb on the 5' RACE reads, gives a single entry per CDR3 protein. The sample records more than 90,000 distinct CDR3 sequences, around 10% being singletons. Comment on this clonotype: The antigen is not known.

Findings and limits, study-wide: Anti-spike CD8 responses were favored in VDJdb matching, and private and CD4 specificities were missed.

With 3 bases clipped from V and 1 base from J, the junction kept 4 bases outside the gene matches. Germline CDR1 KGHDR, CDR2 SFDVKD. The CDR3 extends over 16 amino acids. The specimen sequenced was whole blood. The sequence was collected from an adult who was a healthcare worker with PCR-confirmed SARS-CoV-2 infection or an uninfected control (not recorded which). The chain joins TRBV24-1 to TRBJ2-2, with 7 bases identical to TRBD1. CDR3 in amino acids: CATSDPGQKNTGELFF. CDR3 nucleotides: TGTGCCACCAGTGATCCGGGACAGAAGAACACCGGGGAGCTGTTTTTT.